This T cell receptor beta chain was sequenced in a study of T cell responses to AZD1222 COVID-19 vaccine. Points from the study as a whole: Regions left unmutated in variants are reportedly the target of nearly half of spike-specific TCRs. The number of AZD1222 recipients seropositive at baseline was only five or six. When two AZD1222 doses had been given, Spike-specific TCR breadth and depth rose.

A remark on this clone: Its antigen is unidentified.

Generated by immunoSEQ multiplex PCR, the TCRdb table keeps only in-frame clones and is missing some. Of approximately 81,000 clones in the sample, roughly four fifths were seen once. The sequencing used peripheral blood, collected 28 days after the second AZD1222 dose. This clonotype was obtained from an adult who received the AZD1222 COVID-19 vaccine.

CDR3 in DNA: TGCGCCAGCAGCCAAGATCAACGGACCTCTGGGGCCAACGTCCTGACTTTC. Translating gives CASSQDQRTSGANVLTF. The chain links TRBV4-3 to TRBJ2-6; unclear D gene. This CDR3 has 17 amino acids. Germline CDR1 and CDR2: LGHNA and YSLEER. V was shortened by 0 bases and J by 0 bases, with 9 bases between the two germline ends.